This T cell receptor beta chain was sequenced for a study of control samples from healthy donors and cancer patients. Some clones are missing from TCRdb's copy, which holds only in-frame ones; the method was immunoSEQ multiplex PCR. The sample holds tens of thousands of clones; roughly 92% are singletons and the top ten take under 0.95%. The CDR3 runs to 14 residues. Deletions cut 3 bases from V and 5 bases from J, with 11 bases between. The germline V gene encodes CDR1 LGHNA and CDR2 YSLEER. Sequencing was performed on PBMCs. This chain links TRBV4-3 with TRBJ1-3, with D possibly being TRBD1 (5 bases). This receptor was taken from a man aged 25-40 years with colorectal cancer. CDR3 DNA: TGCGCCAGCAGCCAGGGGACCGTCAGAAACACCATATATTTT. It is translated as CASSQGTVRNTIYF.